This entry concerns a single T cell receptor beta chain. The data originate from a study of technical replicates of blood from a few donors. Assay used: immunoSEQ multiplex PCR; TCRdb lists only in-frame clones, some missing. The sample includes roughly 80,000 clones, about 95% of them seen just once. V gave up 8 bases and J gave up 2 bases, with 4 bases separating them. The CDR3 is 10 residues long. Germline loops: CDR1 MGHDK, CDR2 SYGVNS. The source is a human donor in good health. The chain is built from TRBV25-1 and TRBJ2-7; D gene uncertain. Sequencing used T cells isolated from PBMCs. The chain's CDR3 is CASAAYEQYF. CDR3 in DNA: TGTGCCAGCGCGGCCTACGAGCAGTACTTC.